This T cell receptor beta chain emerged from a study of T cell responses to AZD1222 COVID-19 vaccine. Notes on the study in general: After the peak T cell response, and only then, were repertoires sampled. Breadth and depth of Spike-specific TCRs rose after two AZD1222 doses. Among vaccine-associated CD4 TCRs, coverage spanned spike, with dominance at 160-218 and 743-854. The donor group comprised mostly white British people and more females; the analysis possibly underestimated clonal diversity.

The assay was immunoSEQ multiplex PCR, and TCRdb's table has in-frame clones only and misses some. This sample has 150,000 to 200,000 clones, with about 93% found just once. In the case of this clone: The antigen remains undetermined.

The CDR3 has 15 amino acids. Trimming shortened V by 4 bases and J by 1 base, and 12 bases separated the two germline ends. Germline loops: CDR1 SGHNT, CDR2 YYREEE (reference sequence). Source: peripheral blood, taken on day 0 of AZD1222 vaccination. The sequence came from an adult in good health. The chain combines TRBV5-4 with TRBJ1-5, with a tentative D call TRBD1 (6 bases). This chain's CDR3 is CASSQGTGSNQPQHF. As DNA, the CDR3 is TGTGCCAGCAGCCAGGGGACGGGAAGCAATCAGCCCCAGCATTTT.